This TCR beta chain emerged from a study of memory CD4+ T cells and cytomegalovirus serostatus. In the original workflow: Out-of-frame sequences were removed, leaving 2 million to 2.5 million distinct TCRbeta sequences. TCRdb's copy holds only in-frame clones and misses some; the assay was immunoSEQ multiplex PCR. V, J and clone size are those of that table, while D and trimming were read from the DNA. There are tens of thousands of clones in the sample; approximately 82% occur only once, and about 0.5% lies in the top ten. Single viable CD3+CD4+CD8-CD45RO+ cells were sorted as the memory CD4+ T cells. CD4+ T cells were isolated by positive magnetic selection. From germline, CDR1 is MDHEN and CDR2 SYDVKM. With 5 bases clipped from V and 9 bases from J, the junction kept 9 bases outside the gene matches. The CDR3 contains 15 residues. Notes on this clone: Antigen specificity is unknown.

Study conclusions and caveats: Suggested: most of the CMV-linked TCR signature lies in CD4+ memory cells. A US-trained random forest predicted CMV serostatus with median AUC around 0.9.

Source material: memory CD4+ T cells from blood. The rearrangement uses TRBV28 and TRBJ2-1, with 11 nucleotides matching TRBD2. The receptor's source is an adult in good health and CMV-seronegative. Some clones in this sample may be carry-over from other donors' samples. In DNA form, the CDR3 reads TGTGCCAGCAGTGACACTAGCGGGAGATCTAGTGAGCAGTTCTTC. Protein product: CASSDTSGRSSEQFF.